These 17 T cell receptor beta chains were all obtained from the same sample, sequenced in a study of CD8 T cells in ankylosing spondylitis. These TCRs' antigens remain unknown. Study-wide results and caveats: Several highly homologous variants made up a TCR beta motif, and this motif appeared characteristic of ankylosing spondylitis blood.

Via MiXCR, TCRdb re-called the 5' RACE reads, giving one row per CDR3 protein. The table lists under 950,000 distinct CDR3 sequences, roughly 19% of them singletons. The sequenced material came from blood, either unsorted or a sorted T cell fraction (not recorded which). Receptors originate from a male donor with ankylosing spondylitis.

In its sample, this clonotype was seen a few times. The chain joins TRBV7-2 to TRBJ2-2, with D possibly being TRBD2 (6 bases). V was shortened by 7 bases and J by 6 bases, with 18 bases between the two germline ends. CDR1 is SGHTA, CDR2 FQGNSA, per germline. CDR3 length: 15 amino acids. The CDR3 coding sequence is TGTGCCAGCAAAATGGGCGGGGAGGCAGCCGGGGAGCTGTTTTTT. Its protein is CASKMGGEAAGELFF. The full variable domain, its missing parts supplied by reference TRBV7-2 and TRBJ2-2, is GAGVSQSPSNKVTEKGKDVELRCDPISGHTALYWYRQSLGQGLEFLIYFQGNSAPDKSGLPSDRFSAERTGGSVSTLTIQRTQQEDSAVYLCASKMGGEAAGELFFGEGSRLTVL.

This clonotype was seen more than once but under ten times. The V gene is TRBV6-1, the J gene TRBJ1-2; D uncertain. V lost 7 bases, J lost 6 bases, and 12 bases lay in between. This CDR3 spans 12 amino acids. Germline CDR1 reads MNHNS; CDR2 reads SASEGT. The CDR3 sequence: CASMHGGNGYTF. For the CDR3, the DNA is TGTGCCAGCATGCATGGTGGGAATGGCTACACCTTC.

This clonotype was counted only a few times. The chain couples TRBV19 to TRBJ2-7, with unresolved D. In germline, CDR1 is LNHDA, CDR2 SQIVND (reference sequence). The ends were cut back, 3 bases at V and 1 base at J, with 13 bases in the middle. The CDR3 loop spans 15 amino acids. This chain's CDR3 is CASSILPGTSYEQYF. The DNA of the CDR3 is TGTGCCAGTAGTATTCTTCCAGGAACTTCCTACGAGCAGTACTTC. Combining the CDR3 with reference TRBV19 and TRBJ2-7 gives the whole variable domain DGGITQSPKYLFRKEGQNVTLSCEQNLNHDAMYWYRQDPGQGLRLIYYSQIVNDFQKGDIAEGYSVSREKKESFPLTVTSAQKNPTAFYLCASSILPGTSYEQYFGPGTRLTVT.

The V and J genes are TRBV12-3 or TRBV12-4 and TRBJ2-6; D gene uncertain. The V end was cut by 3 bases, the J end by 2 bases, with 8 bases between. The CDR3 consists of 15 residues. CDR3 bases: TGTGCCAGCAGTTTCGGACCTACTGGGGCCAACGTCCTGACTTTC. It specifies CASSFGPTGANVLTF.

The chain has TRBV7-9 and TRBJ1-2, with 8 bases identical to TRBD1. Looked up from germline, CDR1 is SEHNR and CDR2 is FQNEAQ (reference sequence). The CDR3 sequence is 14 residues long. V lost 5 bases, J lost 4 bases, and 6 bases stayed unmatched. The CDR3 protein is CASSATGDPYGYTF. Here the CDR3 DNA reads TGTGCCAGCAGCGCGACAGGGGACCCCTATGGCTACACCTTC.

The rearrangement joins TRBV20-1 to TRBJ2-1, with 7 bases fitting TRBD2. V dropped 0 bases and J dropped 0; count of bases not matched to a gene: 11. Germline CDR1 and CDR2: DFQATT and SNEGSKA (reference sequence). The CDR3 runs to 18 residues. The CDR3 DNA sequence: TGCAGTGCTAGAGACTCATTTAGCGGGCCAATCTCCTACAATGAGCAGTTCTTC. It encodes CSARDSFSGPISYNEQFF.

This chain joins TRBV4-3 and TRBJ2-7; D perhaps matches TRBD1 (6 bases). The CDR3 is made up of 15 amino acids. The germline CDR1 and CDR2 sequences are LGHNA and YSLEER. V lost 3 bases to trimming and J lost 0 bases, with 12 bases between them. The CDR3 sequence is CASSQQQGSSYEQYF. The CDR3, as DNA: TGCGCCAGCAGCCAGCAGCAGGGGAGCTCCTACGAGCAGTACTTC.

The chain is built from TRBV5-1 and TRBJ1-1, with 9 bases that match TRBD1. V was clipped by 3 bases and J by 1 base; unmatched bases: 4. Per germline, CDR1 SGHRS and CDR2 YFSETQ. The CDR3 extends over 15 amino acids. CDR3 loop: CASSSSTGGNTEAFF. For the CDR3, the DNA is TGCGCCAGCAGCTCTTCGACAGGGGGGAACACTGAAGCTTTCTTT.

The rearrangement joins TRBV5-1 to TRBJ2-1; 8 bases line up with TRBD1. V lost 4 bases and J lost 5; bases outside the gene matches: 8. Germline lookup yields CDR1 SGHRS and CDR2 YFSETQ. The CDR3 covers 15 residues. The CDR3 sequence: CASSTQGAPNNEQFF. In nucleotides, the CDR3 is TGCGCCAGCAGCACTCAGGGGGCCCCTAACAATGAGCAGTTCTTC.

J is TRBJ1-4 and V is TRBV28, with a tentative D call TRBD1 (5 bases). Between the trimmed V and J ends, which lost 5 bases and 5 bases, there was a span of 12 bases. The CDR3 runs to 14 residues. Germline V gene sequence: CDR1 MDHEN, CDR2 SYDVKM. CDR3 in amino acids: CASSVRVGNEKLFF. The CDR3 region has the DNA TGTGCCAGCAGTGTCAGGGTGGGAAATGAAAAACTGTTTTTT.

Many counts were recorded for this clonotype. The chain combines TRBV9 with TRBJ1-1; maybe TRBD1 (6 bases). Trimming left V 0 bases short and J 8 bases short, with 11 bases between. CDR3 size: 13 residues. Germline V CDR1 and CDR2: SGDLS, YYNGEE. CDR3 sequence (DNA): TGTGCCAGCAGCGTAGTAACAGGGTACGAAGCTTTCTTT. Protein sequence: CASSVVTGYEAFF. Using reference TRBV9 and TRBJ1-1 for the parts outside the CDR3, the full variable domain is DSGVTQTPKHLITATGQRVTLRCSPRSGDLSVYWYQQSLDQGLQFLIQYYNGEERAKGNILERFSAQQFPDLHSELNLSSLELGDSALYFCASSVVTGYEAFFGQGTRLTVV.

The chain has TRBV4-1 and TRBJ2-3, with D possibly matching TRBD2 (6 bases). Trimming shortened V by 1 base and J by 5 bases, and 13 bases separated the two germline ends. Germline lookup yields CDR1 MGHRA and CDR2 YSYEKL. The CDR3 has 15 amino acids. The CDR3 spells CASSQVPLREDTQYF. The CDR3, as DNA: TGCGCCAGCAGCCAAGTACCACTGCGGGAAGATACGCAGTATTTT.

There are many counts of this clonotype. The V call is TRBV12-3 or TRBV12-4, the J call TRBJ1-2; 7 bases agree with TRBD1. The CDR3 spans 13 residues. The ends lost 5 bases at V and 5 bases at J; junction bases unmatched: 5. CDR3 sequence: CASSARQGYGYTF. CDR3 sequence (DNA): TGTGCCAGCAGTGCCCGACAGGGTTATGGCTACACCTTC.

The genes are TRBV5-1 and TRBJ2-2; 7 nucleotides align to TRBD2. This CDR3 has 16 amino acids. Per germline, CDR1 SGHRS and CDR2 YFSETQ. V was pared by 2 bases and J by 4 bases, with 8 bases of the junction left unmatched. Written as DNA, the CDR3 is TGCGCCAGCAGCTTAGGGGACTACCTGCCCACCGGGGAGCTGTTTTTT. Translated: CASSLGDYLPTGELFF.

The V call is TRBV12-3 or TRBV12-4, the J call TRBJ1-1, with unresolved D. Trimming took off 2 bases at V and 11 bases at J, with 18 bases between the two ends. CDR3 length: 14 residues. CDR3 sequence (DNA): TGTGCCAGCAGTTTACTGGTGGTCCCTGGTTTGGCTTTCTTT. Its protein is CASSLLVVPGLAFF.

The chain joins TRBV2 to TRBJ2-3; D gene unclear. There are 13 residues in the CDR3. Per the germline V gene, CDR1 is SNHLY and CDR2 is FYNNEI. Trimming cost V 7 bases and J 2 bases, with 10 bases left between them. The CDR3 region has the DNA TGTGCCAGCATCGCGTTTCCCACAGATACGCAGTATTTT. Its translation: CASIAFPTDTQYF.

This clonotype was picked up a small number of times. The chain has TRBV12-3 or TRBV12-4 and TRBJ1-2, with D hard to call. This CDR3 region has 13 residues. The V end was cut by 2 bases, the J end by 4 bases, with 8 bases between. CDR3 sequence (DNA): TGTGCCAGCAGTTTAATAGAGGCCTATGGCTACACCTTC. Encoded protein: CASSLIEAYGYTF.